The source of this TCR beta chain is a study of neurological immune-mediated disorders. The time point is: longitudinal time-point 3. Study-wide points: Whereas HTLV-1-associated myelopathy showed the most TCR clonal expansion, multiple sclerosis showed the least, with levels below those of healthy controls. Private repertoires in all groups were suggested by the absence of shared CDR3 amino acid sequences among expanded clones across subjects.

This clonotype was seen many times. Its antigen is not known. The CDR3 totals 16 residues. Germline V gives CDR1 SGHAT, CDR2 FQNNGV. V lost 0 bases, J lost 7 bases, and 15 bases lay in between. 5'RACE with 10-nucleotide random UMIs generated the cDNA. TCRdb re-called the 5' RACE reads through MiXCR, storing one row per CDR3 protein. Of roughly 49,000 distinct CDR3 sequences listed, roughly 13% are singletons. The receptor comes from a male donor with HTLV-1-associated myelopathy (HAM/TSP). The sample taken for sequencing was PBMCs. The chain carries TRBV11-2 and TRBJ2-2; the D is unclear. Here the CDR3 reads CASSLDRWGSGGELFF. The CDR3 coding sequence is TGTGCCAGCAGCTTAGATCGGTGGGGAAGTGGCGGGGAGCTGTTTTTT.